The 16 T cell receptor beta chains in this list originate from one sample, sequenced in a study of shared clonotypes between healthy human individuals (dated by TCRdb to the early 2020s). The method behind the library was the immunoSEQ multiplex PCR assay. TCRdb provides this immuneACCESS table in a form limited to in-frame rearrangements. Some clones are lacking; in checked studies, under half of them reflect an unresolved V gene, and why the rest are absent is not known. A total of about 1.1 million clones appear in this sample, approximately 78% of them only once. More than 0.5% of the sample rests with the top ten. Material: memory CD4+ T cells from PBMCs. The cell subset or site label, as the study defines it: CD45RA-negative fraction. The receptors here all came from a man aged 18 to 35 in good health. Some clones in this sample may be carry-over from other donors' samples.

CDR3 bases: TGTGCCAGTAGTAGCCCTCTGAGTCAGCCCCAGCATTTT. This codes for CASSSPLSQPQHF. This sequence joins TRBV19 and TRBJ1-5; no firm D call. Trimming removed 4 bases from V and 6 bases from J, with 10 bases in between. Per germline, CDR1 LNHDA and CDR2 SQIVND (reference sequence). The CDR3 length is 13 residues.

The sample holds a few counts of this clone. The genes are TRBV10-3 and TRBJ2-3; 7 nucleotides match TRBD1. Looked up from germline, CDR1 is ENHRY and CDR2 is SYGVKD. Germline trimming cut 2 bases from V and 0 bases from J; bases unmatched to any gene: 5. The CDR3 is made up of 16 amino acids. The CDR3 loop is CAISEIRTGSTDTQYF. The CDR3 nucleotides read TGTGCCATCAGTGAGATCCGGACAGGTAGCACAGATACGCAGTATTTT.

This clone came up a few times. The CDR3 reads CASSLGDRTTGELFF. The CDR3, as DNA: TGCGCCAGCAGCTTGGGTGACAGGACCACCGGGGAGCTGTTTTTT. This chain connects TRBV5-1 to TRBJ2-2; the D gene is possibly TRBD1 (6 bases). The V end lost 0 bases, the J end lost 4 bases, and 10 bases lay between the germline ends. Germline V CDR1 and CDR2: SGHRS, YFSETQ. This CDR3 is 15 amino acids long.

CDR3 sequence (DNA): TGTGCCAGCAGTGAATGGGGGCAAGCTGAAGCTTTCTTT. Encoded protein: CASSEWGQAEAFF. The chain carries TRBV6-1 and TRBJ1-1; possibly TRBD1 for D (6 bases). The V and J ends lost 2 bases and 6 bases respectively, with 10 bases between them. The CDR3 length is 13 residues. CDR1 MNHNS and CDR2 SASEGT come from the germline V gene.

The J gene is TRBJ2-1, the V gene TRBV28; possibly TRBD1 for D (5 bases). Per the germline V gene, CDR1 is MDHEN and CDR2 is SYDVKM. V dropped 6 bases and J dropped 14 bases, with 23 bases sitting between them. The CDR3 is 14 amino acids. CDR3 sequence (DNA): TGTGCCAGCAGCCGACTTCAGGGCTTTGGGTCAGAGTTCTTC. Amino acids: CASSRLQGFGSEFF.

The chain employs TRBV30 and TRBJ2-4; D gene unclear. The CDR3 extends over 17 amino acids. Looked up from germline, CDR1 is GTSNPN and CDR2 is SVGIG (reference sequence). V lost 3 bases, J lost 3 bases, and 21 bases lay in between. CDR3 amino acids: CAWSPEFGSPNKNIQYF. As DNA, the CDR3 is TGTGCCTGGAGCCCCGAGTTTGGCTCGCCCAACAAAAACATTCAGTACTTC.

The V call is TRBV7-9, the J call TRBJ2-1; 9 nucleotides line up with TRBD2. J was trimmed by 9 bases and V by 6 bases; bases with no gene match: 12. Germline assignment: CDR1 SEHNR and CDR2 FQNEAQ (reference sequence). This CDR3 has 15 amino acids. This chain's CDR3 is CASSSSGTLAREQFF. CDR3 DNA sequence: TGTGCCAGCAGTTCTAGCGGGACCCTCGCCCGTGAGCAGTTCTTC.

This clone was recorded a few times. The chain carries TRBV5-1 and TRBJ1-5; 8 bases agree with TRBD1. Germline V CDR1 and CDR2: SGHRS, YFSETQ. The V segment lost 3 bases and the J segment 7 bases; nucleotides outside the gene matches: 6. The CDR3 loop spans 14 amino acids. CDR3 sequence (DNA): TGCGCCAGCAGCTGGACAGGGATCGACCAGCCCCAGCATTTT. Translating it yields CASSWTGIDQPQHF.

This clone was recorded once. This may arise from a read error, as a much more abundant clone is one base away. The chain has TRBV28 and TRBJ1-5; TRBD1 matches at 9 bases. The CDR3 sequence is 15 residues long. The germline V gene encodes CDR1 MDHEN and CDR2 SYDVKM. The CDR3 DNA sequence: TGTACCAGCAGTTGGGACAGGGACGGCAATCAGCCCCAGCATTTT. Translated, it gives CTSSWDRDGNQPQHF.

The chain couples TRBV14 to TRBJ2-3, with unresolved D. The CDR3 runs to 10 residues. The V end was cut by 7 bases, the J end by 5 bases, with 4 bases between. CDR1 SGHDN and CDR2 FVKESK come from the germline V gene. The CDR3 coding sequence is TGTGCCAGCACCCGAGATACGCAGTATTTT. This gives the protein CASTRDTQYF.

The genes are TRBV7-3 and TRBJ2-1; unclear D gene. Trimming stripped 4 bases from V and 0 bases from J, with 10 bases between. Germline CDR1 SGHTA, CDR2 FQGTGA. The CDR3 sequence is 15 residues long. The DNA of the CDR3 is TGTGCCAGCAGCTCCTACCCGAGCTCCTACAATGAGCAGTTCTTC. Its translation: CASSSYPSSYNEQFF.

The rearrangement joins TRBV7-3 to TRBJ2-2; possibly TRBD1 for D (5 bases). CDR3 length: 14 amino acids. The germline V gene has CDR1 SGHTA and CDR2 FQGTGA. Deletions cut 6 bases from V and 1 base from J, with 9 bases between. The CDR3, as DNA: TGTGCCAGCAGGACCAGGGTGAACACCGGGGAGCTGTTTTTT. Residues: CASRTRVNTGELFF.

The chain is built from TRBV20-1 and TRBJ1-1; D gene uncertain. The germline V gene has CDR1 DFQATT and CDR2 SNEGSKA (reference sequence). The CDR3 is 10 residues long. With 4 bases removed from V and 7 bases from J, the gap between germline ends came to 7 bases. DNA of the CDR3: TGCAGTGCTATTATGATTGAAGCTTTCTTT. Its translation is CSAIMIEAFF.

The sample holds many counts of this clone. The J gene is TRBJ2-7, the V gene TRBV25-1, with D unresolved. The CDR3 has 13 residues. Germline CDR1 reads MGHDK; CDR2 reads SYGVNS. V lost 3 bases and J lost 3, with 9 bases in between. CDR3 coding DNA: TGTGCCAGCAGTGATCAGAGCCTCTACGAGCAGTACTTC. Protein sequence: CASSDQSLYEQYF.

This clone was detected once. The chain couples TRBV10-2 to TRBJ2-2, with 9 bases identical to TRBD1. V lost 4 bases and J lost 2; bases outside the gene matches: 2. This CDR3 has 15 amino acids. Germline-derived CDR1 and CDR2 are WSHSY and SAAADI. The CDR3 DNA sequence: TGCGCCAGCAGTGCGACAGGGGGTAACACCGGGGAGCTGTTTTTT. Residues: CASSATGGNTGELFF.

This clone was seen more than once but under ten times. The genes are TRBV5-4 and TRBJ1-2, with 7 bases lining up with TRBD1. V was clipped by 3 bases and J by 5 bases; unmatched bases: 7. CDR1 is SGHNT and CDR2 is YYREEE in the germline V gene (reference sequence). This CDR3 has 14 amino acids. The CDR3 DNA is TGTGCCAGCAGCTATCCAGGGGGAATATATGGCTACACCTTC. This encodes CASSYPGGIYGYTF.